This TCR beta chain was observed in a study of blood T cell repertoires in COVID-19 (dated by TCRdb to about 2020). The study in broad terms: Samples covering the acute and convalescent phases of COVID-19 were provided by collaborators in the United States, Italy and Spain. The samples were drawn from two sources: the first 160 participants of the ongoing ImmuneRACE study, and over 950 subjects contributed by 6 global collaborators. Deeply sampled blood TCRbeta repertoires from subjects exposed to, actively infected with, or recovered from COVID-19 were included in the dataset. The material from the prospective study consisted of cDNA or gDNA derived from T cells, B-cell-depleted T cells, or PBMCs. Where HLA class I and class II types were available, the types were taken from metadata supplied by the sample provider, not from assay-based typing. The repertoires were made available in a free public database intended to serve as a resource for research on the immune response to SARS-CoV-2. Sample metadata almost always included a de-identified subject ID, COVID-19 status, age in years and sex. What the study reported, not specific to this receptor: Clinical and demographic metadata were provided uncurated, with the amount varying by source and participant.

The collaborating institutions used their own protocols to collect whole blood in K2EDTA tubes. For TCRbeta analysis, collaborators shipped samples in one of three forms: frozen whole blood, isolated PBMCs, or DNA extracted from either of those sample types. Between the V and J ends, shortened by 0 bases and 5 bases respectively, the junction contains 18 bases. The cysteine opens and the phenylalanine closes a CDR3 of 18 amino acids. Here the CDR3 DNA is all that survives: 54 bases in frame from base 1. Taken from the germline V gene, the CDR1 and CDR2 loops are SGDLS and YYNGEE. TCRbeta CDR3 regions were amplified from genomic DNA by means of the immunoSEQ Assay, a bias-controlled multiplex PCR. The authors' pipeline ran thus. The number of nucleated cells in each sample was estimated by amplification of reference gene primers within the assay. To quantify the absolute abundance of each unique TCRbeta CDR3 rearrangement, sequence reads were collapsed and filtered. Productive Simpson clonality was computed per sample as the square root of Simpson's diversity index over productive rearrangements. Held by TCRdb, this immuneACCESS table contains in-frame sequences only and omits some clones. Under half of the omission traces to an unresolved V gene where checked; the cause of the rest is unknown. V, J and clone size are those of that table, while D and trimming were read from the DNA. The sample table holds some 400,000 clones, of which almost 90% were seen once. The top ten hold about 7% of the sample.

For this clone: There is no known antigen for this receptor. One base away there is no much larger clone; base qualities are not given.

The sample consisted of peripheral blood. The receptor was derived from a man aged 18 to 29 with active or convalescent COVID-19. The rearrangement joined TRBV9 to TRBJ1-6; the D segment could be TRBD1, given 5 matching bases. The CDR3 here reads CASSVGTGGQGNNSPLHF. DNA sequence: TGTGCCAGCAGCGTAGGAACAGGAGGGCAGGGAAATAATTCACCCCTCCACTTT.